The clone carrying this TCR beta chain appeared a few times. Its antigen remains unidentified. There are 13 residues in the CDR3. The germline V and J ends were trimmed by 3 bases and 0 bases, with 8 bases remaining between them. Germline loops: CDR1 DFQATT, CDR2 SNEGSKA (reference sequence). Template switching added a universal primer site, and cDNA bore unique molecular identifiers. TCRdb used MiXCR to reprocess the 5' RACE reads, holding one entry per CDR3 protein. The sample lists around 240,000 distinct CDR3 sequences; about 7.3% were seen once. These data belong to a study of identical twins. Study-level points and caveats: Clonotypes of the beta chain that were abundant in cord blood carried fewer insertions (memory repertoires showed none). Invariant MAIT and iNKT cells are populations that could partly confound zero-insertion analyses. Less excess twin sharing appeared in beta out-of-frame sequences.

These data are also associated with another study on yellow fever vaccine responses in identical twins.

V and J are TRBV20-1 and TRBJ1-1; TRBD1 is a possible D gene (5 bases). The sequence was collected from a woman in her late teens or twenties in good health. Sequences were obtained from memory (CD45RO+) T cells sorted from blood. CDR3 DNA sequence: TGCAGTGCTAGGGGGGGTATGAACACTGAAGCTTTCTTT. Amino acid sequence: CSARGGMNTEAFF.